This TCR beta chain was sequenced for a study of CD8+ T cells in alopecia areata (dated by TCRdb to 2016 to 2018). In terms of the full investigation: In both human patients and the C3H/HeJ mouse model, the study applied high-throughput TCRbeta sequencing to look at T cell clonal expansion in alopecia areata. Scalp tissue and sorted CD4+ and CD8+ peripheral blood T cells from patchy and totalis/universalis alopecia areata patients and from healthy controls were covered by human TCRbeta sequencing. TCRbeta CDR3 regions were amplified by immunoSEQ multiplex PCR with 35 Vbeta forward and 13 Jbeta reverse primers. RNA was extracted with the PAXgene miRNA kit for fixed scalp, the miRNeasy kit for PBMCs, and the RNeasy kit for mouse skin. Scalp clonality was compared among normal scalp (n=4), patchy alopecia areata scalp (n=8), and alopecia totalis/universalis scalp (n=8). General findings and caveats noted by the study authors: Compared with mice, TCR sequences shared between patients were less clear, possibly partly because of HLA diversity across the patient population. Lesional scalp, especially in alopecia totalis/universalis, showed higher clonality and more expanded CD8+ clones than normal scalp, suggesting antigenic drive. Scalp TCR repertoire analysis is complicated because resident alphabeta T cells in normal human skin are also sequenced, whereas mouse skin is dominated by gammadelta T cells.

Peripheral blood and lesional scalp punch biopsies were obtained from patients with alopecia areata. PBMCs were isolated by density centrifugation and stained for CD3, CD4 and CD8, after which CD4+ and CD8+ T cells were sorted on a FACSAria. The untreated alopecia areata patients were recruited through a multicenter biomarker study. In five patients from the biomarker study, blood CD8+ T cells were sorted further into NKG2D-low and NKG2D-high fractions. The library relied on the immunoSEQ multiplex PCR assay. RNA was extracted from all samples and reverse transcribed into cDNA, which served as template for TCR sequencing. SuperScript III was used for first-strand cDNA synthesis, primed with a 2:1 mix of oligo-dT and random hexamers. A synthetic immune receptor repertoire was used to assess amplification bias, and residual bias was removed computationally. The paper's data handling went like this. Raw reads were preprocessed to remove errors, and CDR3 was defined according to IMGT conventions as the region from the conserved cysteine to phenylalanine. Clonality was computed by normalizing Shannon entropy by log2 of the number of productive unique TCRs and subtracting the result from 1. Scalp TCRbeta sequences were cross-referenced with sorted blood CD4 and CD8 repertoires so that the CD4 or CD8 identity of scalp clones could be inferred. TCRdb carries this immuneACCESS record with in-frame sequences only. Its versions omit some clonotypes, under half of them owing to an unresolved V gene in the studies checked, with the rest unexplained. V, J and clone size derive from that table, while D and trimming were established from the DNA sequence. The sample table lists tens of thousands of clones, 40% to 50% of them with a count of one. The ten largest clones capture roughly 51% of the sample.

Notes on this clone: This receptor's antigen is unknown. No base qualities exist here, and no much larger clone lies one base off it.

Relative to germline, V is 5 bases shorter and J is 5 bases shorter, with 9 bases between their ends. From the germline V gene, CDR1 is SGHTA and CDR2 is FQGNSA. The CDR3 numbers 12 residues from cysteine through phenylalanine. The read is trimmed to its CDR3 DNA, 36 bases read in frame from base 1. Recombination joined TRBV7-2 with TRBJ1-1, with no confidently assigned D gene. This clonotype was sampled from a human donor with alopecia areata. Sequenced input: NKG2D-low CD8+ T cells sorted from blood. In the paper's terms, the cell subset or site label means: sorted CD8+ NKG2D-low blood T cells. The base sequence is TGTGCCAGCAGCCCTCTATTGACTGAAGCTTTCTTT. This gives the protein CASSPLLTEAFF.